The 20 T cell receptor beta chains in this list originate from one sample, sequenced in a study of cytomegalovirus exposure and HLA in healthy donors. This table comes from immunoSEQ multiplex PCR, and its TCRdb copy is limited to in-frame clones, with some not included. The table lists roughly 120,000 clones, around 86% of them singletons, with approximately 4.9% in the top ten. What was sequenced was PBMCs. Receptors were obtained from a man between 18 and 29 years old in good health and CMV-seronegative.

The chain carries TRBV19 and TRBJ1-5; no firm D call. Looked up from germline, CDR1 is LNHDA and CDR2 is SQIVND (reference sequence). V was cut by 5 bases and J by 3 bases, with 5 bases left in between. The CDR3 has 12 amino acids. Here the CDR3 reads CASSPYNQPQHF. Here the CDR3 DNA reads TGTGCCAGTAGTCCCTACAATCAGCCCCAGCATTTT.

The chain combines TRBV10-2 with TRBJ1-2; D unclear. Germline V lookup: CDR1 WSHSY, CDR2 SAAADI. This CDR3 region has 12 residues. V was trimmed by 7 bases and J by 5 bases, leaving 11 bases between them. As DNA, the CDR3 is TGCGCCAGCATGGGCCTCGATTATGGCTACACCTTC. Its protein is CASMGLDYGYTF.

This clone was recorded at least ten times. CDR3 protein: CASSLAGTESYEQYF. The CDR3 DNA reads as TGTGCCAGCAGCTTAGCGGGGACAGAGTCCTACGAGCAGTACTTC. V usage is TRBV11-2 and J usage is TRBJ2-7, with 7 positions matching TRBD1. Germline CDR1 is SGHAT and CDR2 is FQNNGV. There are 15 residues in the CDR3. V lost 1 base, J lost 1 base, and 4 bases stayed unmatched. Looking up the rest from reference TRBV11-2 and TRBJ2-7 gives the full variable domain: EAGVAQSPRYKIIEKRQSVAFWCNPISGHATLYWYQQILGQGPKLLIQFQNNGVVDDSQLPKDRFSAERLKGVDSTLKIQPAKLEDSAVYLCASSLAGTESYEQYFGPGTRLTVT.

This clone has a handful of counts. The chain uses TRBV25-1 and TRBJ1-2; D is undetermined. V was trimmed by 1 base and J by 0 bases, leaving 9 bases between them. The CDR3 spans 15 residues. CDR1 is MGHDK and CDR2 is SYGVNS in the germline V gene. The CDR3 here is CASSEFAETNYGYTF. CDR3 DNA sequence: TGTGCCAGCAGTGAATTCGCGGAGACTAACTATGGCTACACCTTC.

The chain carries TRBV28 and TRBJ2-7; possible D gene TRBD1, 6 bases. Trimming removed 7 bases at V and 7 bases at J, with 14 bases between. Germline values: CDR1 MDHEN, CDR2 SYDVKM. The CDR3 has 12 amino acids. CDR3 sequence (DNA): TGTGCCAGCAACTCCGGGGACAAAGAGCAGTACTTC. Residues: CASNSGDKEQYF.

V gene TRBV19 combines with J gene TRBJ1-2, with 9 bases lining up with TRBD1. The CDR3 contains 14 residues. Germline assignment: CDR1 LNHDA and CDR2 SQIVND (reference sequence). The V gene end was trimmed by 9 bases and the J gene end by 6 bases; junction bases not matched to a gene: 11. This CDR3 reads CASQINTGGDGYTF. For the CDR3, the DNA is TGTGCCAGCCAAATTAACACAGGGGGCGATGGCTACACCTTC. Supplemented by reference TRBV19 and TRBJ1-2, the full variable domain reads DGGITQSPKYLFRKEGQNVTLSCEQNLNHDAMYWYRQDPGQGLRLIYYSQIVNDFQKGDIAEGYSVSREKKESFPLTVTSAQKNPTAFYLCASQINTGGDGYTFGSGTRLTVV.

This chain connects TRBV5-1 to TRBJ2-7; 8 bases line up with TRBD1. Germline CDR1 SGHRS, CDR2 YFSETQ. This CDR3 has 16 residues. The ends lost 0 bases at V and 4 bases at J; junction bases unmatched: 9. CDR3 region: CASSLAGGTGGYEQYF. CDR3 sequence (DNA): TGCGCCAGCAGCTTGGCCGGAGGGACAGGTGGTTACGAGCAGTACTTC.

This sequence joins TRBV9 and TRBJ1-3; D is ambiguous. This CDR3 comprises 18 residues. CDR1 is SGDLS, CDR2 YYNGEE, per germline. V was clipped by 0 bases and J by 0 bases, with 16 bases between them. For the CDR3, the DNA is TGTGCCAGCAGCGTAGCTCTATCGGGGTTCTCCTCTGGAAACACCATATATTTT. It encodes CASSVALSGFSSGNTIYF.

CDR3 sequence reads: CASSQEWTGAYEQYF. CDR3 bases: TGTGCCAGCAGCCAAGAGTGGACAGGGGCCTACGAGCAGTACTTC. The chain recombines TRBV4-2 with TRBJ2-7; TRBD1 aligns across 9 bases. Germline V gene lookup returns CDR1 LGHNA and CDR2 YNFKEQ. V lost 0 bases, J lost 2 bases, and 2 bases stayed unmatched. The CDR3 is 15 amino acids.

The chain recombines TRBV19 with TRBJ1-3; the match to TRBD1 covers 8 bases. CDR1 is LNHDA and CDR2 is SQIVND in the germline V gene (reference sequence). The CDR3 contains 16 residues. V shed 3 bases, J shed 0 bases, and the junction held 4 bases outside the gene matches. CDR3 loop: CASSMGQVVSGNTIYF. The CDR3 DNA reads TGTGCCAGTAGTATGGGACAGGTCGTCTCTGGAAACACCATATATTTT.

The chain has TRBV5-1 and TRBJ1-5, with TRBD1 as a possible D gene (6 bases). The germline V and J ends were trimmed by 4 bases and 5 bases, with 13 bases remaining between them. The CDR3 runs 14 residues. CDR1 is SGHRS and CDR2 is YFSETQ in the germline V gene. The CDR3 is CASSEGQIDQPQHF. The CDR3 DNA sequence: TGCGCCAGCAGCGAAGGACAGATCGATCAGCCCCAGCATTTT.

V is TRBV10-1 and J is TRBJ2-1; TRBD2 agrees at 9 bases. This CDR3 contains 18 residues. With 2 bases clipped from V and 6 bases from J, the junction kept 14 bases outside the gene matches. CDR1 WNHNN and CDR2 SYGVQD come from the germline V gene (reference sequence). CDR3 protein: CASSENRLAGGPGNEQFF. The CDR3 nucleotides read TGCGCCAGCAGTGAGAACCGCCTTGCGGGAGGGCCCGGCAATGAGCAGTTCTTC.

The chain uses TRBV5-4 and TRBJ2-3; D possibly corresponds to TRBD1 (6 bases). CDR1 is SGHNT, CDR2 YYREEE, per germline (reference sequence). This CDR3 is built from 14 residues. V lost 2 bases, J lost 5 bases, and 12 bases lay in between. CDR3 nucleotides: TGTGCCAGCAGCTTTGTAGAGGGGGAAGATACGCAGTATTTT. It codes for CASSFVEGEDTQYF.

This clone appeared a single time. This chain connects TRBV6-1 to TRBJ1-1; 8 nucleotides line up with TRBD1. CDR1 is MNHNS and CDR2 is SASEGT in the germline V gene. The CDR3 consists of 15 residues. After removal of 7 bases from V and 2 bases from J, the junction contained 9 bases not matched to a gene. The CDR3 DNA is TGTGCCAGCAAACGGAAACAGGGGGGAAACACTGAAGCTTTCTTT. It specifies CASKRKQGGNTEAFF.

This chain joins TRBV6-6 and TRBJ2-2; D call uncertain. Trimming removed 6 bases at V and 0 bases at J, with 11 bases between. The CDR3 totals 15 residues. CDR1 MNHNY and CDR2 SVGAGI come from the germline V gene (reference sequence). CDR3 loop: CASSPPATNTGELFF. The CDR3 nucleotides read TGTGCCAGCAGCCCCCCTGCGACGAACACCGGGGAGCTGTTTTTT.

CDR3 in amino acids: CASSLNRGDYEQYF. The CDR3 region has the DNA TGTGCCAGCAGCTTGAACAGGGGGGACTACGAGCAGTACTTC. V usage is TRBV7-9 and J usage is TRBJ2-7, with 8 positions matching TRBD1. Germline trimming cut 3 bases from V and 3 bases from J; bases unmatched to any gene: 4. The CDR3 runs 14 residues. CDR1 is SEHNR and CDR2 is FQNEAQ in the germline V gene (reference sequence).

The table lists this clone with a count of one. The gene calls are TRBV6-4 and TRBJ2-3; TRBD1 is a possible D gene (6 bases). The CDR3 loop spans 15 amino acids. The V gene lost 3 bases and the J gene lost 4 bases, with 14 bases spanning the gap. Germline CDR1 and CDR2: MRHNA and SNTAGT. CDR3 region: CASSEGGGAPDTQYF. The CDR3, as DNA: TGTGCCAGCAGTGAAGGTGGGGGCGCACCAGATACGCAGTATTTT.

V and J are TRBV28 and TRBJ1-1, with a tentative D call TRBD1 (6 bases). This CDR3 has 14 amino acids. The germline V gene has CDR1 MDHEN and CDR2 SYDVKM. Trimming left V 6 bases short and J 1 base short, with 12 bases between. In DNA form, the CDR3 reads TGTGCCAGCAGATTGGGGGCTACGAACACTGAAGCTTTCTTT. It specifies CASRLGATNTEAFF.

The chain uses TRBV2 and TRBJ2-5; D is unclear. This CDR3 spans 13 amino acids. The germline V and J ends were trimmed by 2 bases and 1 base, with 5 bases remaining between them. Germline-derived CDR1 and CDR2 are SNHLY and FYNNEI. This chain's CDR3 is CASSEHSQETQYF. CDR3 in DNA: TGTGCCAGCAGTGAACATAGCCAAGAGACCCAGTACTTC.

This CDR3 reads CASSHLTGNTEAFF. The CDR3 nucleotides read TGTGCCAGCAGCCATTTGACAGGGAACACTGAAGCTTTCTTT. The chain combines TRBV7-2 with TRBJ1-1; D is possibly TRBD1 (6 bases). Germline lookup yields CDR1 SGHTA and CDR2 FQGNSA. Trimming stripped 5 bases from V and 1 base from J, with 11 bases between. The CDR3 length is 14 residues.